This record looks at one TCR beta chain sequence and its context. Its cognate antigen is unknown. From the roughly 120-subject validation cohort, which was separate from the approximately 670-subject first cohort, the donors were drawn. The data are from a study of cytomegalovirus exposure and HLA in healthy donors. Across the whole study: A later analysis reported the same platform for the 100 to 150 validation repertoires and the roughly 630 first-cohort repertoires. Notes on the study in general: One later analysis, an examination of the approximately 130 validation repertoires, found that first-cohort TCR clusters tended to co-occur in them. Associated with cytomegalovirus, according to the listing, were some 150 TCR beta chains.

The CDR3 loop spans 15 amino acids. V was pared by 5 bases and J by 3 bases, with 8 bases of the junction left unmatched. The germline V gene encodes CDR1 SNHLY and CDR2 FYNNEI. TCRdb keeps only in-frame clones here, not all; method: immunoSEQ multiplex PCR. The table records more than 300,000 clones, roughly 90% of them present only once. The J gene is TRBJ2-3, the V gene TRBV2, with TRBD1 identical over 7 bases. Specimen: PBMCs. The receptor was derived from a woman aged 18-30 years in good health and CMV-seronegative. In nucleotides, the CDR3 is TGTGCCAGCAGTAGGGAACAGGGGCGGACAGATACGCAGTATTTT. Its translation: CASSREQGRTDTQYF.